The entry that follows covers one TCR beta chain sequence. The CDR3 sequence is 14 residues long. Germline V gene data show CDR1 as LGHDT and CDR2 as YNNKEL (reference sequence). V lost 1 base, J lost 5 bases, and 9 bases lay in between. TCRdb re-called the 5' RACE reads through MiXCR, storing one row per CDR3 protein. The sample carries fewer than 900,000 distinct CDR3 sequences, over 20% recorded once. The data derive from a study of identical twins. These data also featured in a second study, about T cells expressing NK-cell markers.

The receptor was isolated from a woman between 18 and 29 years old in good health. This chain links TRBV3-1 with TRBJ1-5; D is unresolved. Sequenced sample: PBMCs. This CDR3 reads CASSQGIGYQPQHF. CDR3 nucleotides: TGTGCCAGCAGCCAAGGGATAGGGTATCAGCCCCAGCATTTT.